This record concerns one T cell receptor (beta chain) sequence. The antigen is unknown. This sample's time point: week 5, during vaccination. What each vaccine dose contained was 300 ug of mutant IDH1 20-mer peptide, accompanied by topical imiquimod. The CDR3 length is 15 residues. CDR1 GTSNPN and CDR2 SVGIG come from the germline V gene (reference sequence). V lost 0 bases to trimming and J lost 3 bases, with 12 bases between them. This sample stems from a study of a mutant IDH1 vaccine in newly diagnosed glioma. The protocol was immunoSEQ multiplex PCR, while the TCRdb copy is restricted to in-frame clones and leaves out a portion. The sample lists approximately 39,000 clones; 80% to 90% were seen once.

The chain carries TRBV30 and TRBJ1-5, with TRBD1 as a possible D gene (6 bases). The TCR sequence derives from a man aged 50 or older with glioma. Here the sequenced sample was PBMCs, taken from a glioma patient whose treatment included an IDH1 peptide vaccine. In DNA form, the CDR3 reads TGTGCCTGGAGTGTAAAAAACAGGGACAATCAGCCCCAGCATTTT. It codes for CAWSVKNRDNQPQHF.